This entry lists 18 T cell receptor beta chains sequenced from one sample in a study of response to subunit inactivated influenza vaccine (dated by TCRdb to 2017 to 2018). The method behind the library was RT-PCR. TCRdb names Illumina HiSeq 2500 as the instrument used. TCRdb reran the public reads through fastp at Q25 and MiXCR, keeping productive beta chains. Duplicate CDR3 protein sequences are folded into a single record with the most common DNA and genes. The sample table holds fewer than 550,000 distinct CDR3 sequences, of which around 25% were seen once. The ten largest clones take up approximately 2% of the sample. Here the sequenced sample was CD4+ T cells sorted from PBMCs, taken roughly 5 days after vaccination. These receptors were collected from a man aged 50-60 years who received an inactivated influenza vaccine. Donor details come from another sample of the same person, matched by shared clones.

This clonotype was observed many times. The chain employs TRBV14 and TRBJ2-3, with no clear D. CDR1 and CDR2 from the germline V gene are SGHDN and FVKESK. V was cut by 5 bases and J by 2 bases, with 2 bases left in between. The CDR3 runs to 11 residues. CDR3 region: CASSYTDTQYF. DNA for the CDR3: TGTGCCAGCAGCTACACAGATACGCAGTATTTT.

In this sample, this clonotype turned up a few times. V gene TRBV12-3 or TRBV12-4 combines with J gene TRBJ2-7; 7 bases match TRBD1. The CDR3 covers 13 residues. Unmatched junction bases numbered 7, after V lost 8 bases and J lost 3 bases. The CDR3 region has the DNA TGTGCCAGCTCCAGGGGGAGCGGCTACGAGCAGTACTTC. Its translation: CASSRGSGYEQYF.

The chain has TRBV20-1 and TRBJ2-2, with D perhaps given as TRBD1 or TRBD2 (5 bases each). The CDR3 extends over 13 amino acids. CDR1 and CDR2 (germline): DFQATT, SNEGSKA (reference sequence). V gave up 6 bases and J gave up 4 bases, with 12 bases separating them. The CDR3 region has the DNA TGCAGTGCCCGGTGGGGGTTCACCGGGGAGCTGTTTTTT. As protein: CSARWGFTGELFF.

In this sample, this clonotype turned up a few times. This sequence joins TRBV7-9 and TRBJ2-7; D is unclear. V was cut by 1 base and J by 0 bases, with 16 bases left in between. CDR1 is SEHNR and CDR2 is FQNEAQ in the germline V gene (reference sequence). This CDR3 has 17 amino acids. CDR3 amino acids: CASSLGGLVLSSYEQYF. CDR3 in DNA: TGTGCCAGCAGCTTAGGTGGGTTGGTACTATCCTCCTACGAGCAGTACTTC.

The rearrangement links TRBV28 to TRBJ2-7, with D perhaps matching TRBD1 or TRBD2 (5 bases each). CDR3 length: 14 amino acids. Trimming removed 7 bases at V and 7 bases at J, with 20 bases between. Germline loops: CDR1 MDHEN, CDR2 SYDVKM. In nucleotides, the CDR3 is TGTGCCAGCACACCGGGACCGGCAAGGGGAGAGCAGTACTTC. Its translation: CASTPGPARGEQYF.

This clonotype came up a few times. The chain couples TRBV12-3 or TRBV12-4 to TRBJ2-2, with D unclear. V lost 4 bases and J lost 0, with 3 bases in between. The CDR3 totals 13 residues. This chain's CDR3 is CASSSANTGELFF. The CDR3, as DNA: TGTGCCAGCAGTTCCGCGAACACCGGGGAGCTGTTTTTT.

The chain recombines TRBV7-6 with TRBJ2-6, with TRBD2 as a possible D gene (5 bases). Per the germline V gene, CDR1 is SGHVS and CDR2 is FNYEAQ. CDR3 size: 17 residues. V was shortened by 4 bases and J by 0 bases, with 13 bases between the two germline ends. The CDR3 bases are TGTGCCAGCAGCTCCAGAGGGCCCTCCTCTGGGGCCAACGTCCTGACTTTC. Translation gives CASSSRGPSSGANVLTF.

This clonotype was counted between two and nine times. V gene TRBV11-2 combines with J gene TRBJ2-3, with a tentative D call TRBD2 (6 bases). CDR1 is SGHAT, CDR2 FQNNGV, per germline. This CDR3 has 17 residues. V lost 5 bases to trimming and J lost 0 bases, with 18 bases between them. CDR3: CASSLRLDFTSTDTQYF. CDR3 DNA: TGTGCCAGCAGCCTGCGACTAGACTTTACTAGCACAGATACGCAGTATTTT.

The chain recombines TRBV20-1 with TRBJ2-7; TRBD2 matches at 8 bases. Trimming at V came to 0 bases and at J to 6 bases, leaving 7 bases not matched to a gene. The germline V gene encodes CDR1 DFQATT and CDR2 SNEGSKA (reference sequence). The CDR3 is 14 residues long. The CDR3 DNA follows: TGCAGTGCTAGAGATAATACGGGAGGGCCCGAGCAGTACTTC. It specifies CSARDNTGGPEQYF.

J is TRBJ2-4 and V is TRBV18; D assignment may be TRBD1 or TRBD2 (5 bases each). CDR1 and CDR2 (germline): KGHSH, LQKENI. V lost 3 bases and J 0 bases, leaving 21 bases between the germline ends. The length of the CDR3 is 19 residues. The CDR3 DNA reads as TGTGCCAGCTCACCTGGCGACAGACTACAAGCGCGAGCCAAAAACATTCAGTACTTC. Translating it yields CASSPGDRLQARAKNIQYF.

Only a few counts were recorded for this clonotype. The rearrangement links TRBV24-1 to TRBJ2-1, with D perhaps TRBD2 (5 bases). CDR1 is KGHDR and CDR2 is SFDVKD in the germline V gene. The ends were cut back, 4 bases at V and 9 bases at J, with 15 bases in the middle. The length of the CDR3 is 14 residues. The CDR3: CATSDHTWAGEQFF. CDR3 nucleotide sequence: TGTGCCACCAGTGACCACACGTGGGCGGGTGAGCAGTTCTTC.

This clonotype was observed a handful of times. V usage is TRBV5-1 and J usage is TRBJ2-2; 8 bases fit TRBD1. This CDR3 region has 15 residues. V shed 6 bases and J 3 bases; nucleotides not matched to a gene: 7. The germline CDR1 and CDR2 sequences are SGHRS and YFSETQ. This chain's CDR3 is CASTPGTGDTGELFF. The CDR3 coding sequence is TGCGCCAGCACACCAGGGACAGGCGACACCGGGGAGCTGTTTTTT. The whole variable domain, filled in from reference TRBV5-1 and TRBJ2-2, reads KAGVTQTPRYLIKTRGQQVTLSCSPISGHRSVSWYQQTPGQGLQFLFEYFSETQRNKGNFPGRFSGRQFSNSRSEMNVSTLELGDSALYLCASTPGTGDTGELFFGEGSRLTVL.

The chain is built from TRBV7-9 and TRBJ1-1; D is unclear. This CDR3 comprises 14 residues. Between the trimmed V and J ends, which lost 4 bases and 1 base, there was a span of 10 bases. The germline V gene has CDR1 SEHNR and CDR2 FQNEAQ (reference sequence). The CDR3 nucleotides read TGTGCCAGCAGCTCGTCCACAGCGAACACTGAAGCTTTCTTT. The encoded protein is CASSSSTANTEAFF.

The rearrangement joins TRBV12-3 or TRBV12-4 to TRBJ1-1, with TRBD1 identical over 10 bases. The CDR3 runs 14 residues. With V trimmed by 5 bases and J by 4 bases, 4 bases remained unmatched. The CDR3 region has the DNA TGTGCCAGCAGTCCGGACAGGGGGATCACTGAAGCTTTCTTT. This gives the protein CASSPDRGITEAFF.

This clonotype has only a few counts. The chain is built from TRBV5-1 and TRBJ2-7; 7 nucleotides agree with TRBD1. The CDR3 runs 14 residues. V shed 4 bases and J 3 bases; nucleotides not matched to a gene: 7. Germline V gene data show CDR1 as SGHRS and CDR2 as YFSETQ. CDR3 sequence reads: CASSGDSFIYEQYF. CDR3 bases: TGCGCCAGCAGCGGGGACAGCTTTATCTACGAGCAGTACTTC. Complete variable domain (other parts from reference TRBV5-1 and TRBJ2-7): KAGVTQTPRYLIKTRGQQVTLSCSPISGHRSVSWYQQTPGQGLQFLFEYFSETQRNKGNFPGRFSGRQFSNSRSEMNVSTLELGDSALYLCASSGDSFIYEQYFGPGTRLTVT.

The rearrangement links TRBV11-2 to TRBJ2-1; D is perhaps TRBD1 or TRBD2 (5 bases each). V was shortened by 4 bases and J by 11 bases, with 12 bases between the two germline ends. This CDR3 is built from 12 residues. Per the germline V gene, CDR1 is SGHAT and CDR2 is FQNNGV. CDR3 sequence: CASSYPGLQQFF. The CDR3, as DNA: TGTGCCAGCAGCTACCCGGGGCTCCAGCAGTTCTTC.

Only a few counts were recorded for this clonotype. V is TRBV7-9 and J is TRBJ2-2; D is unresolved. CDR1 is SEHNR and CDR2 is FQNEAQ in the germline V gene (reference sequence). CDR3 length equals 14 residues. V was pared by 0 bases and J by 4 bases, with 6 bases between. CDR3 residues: CASSLAHRTGELFF. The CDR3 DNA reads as TGTGCCAGCAGCTTAGCTCACCGCACCGGGGAGCTGTTTTTT.

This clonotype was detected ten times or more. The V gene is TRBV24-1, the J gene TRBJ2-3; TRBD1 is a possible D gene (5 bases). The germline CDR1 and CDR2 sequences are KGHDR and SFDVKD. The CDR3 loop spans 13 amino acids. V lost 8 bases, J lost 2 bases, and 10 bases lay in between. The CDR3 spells CATTDRDTDTQYF. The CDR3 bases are TGTGCCACCACTGACAGAGACACAGATACGCAGTATTTT.